The rows below give T cell receptor beta chains drawn from one sample of a study of OX40 agonist ivuxolimab in advanced cancers. The method was immunoSEQ multiplex PCR; TCRdb's version includes in-frame clones alone and lacks a portion of them. The sample yields tens of thousands of clones, around 90% seen once. Sequencing was performed on CD4+ or CD8+ T cells sorted from blood, taken in a trial of the OX40 agonist ivuxolimab. The receptors stem from an adult with an advanced solid tumor such as melanoma, head and neck, liver or kidney cancer. CDR3s include the opening cysteine and the closing phenylalanine or tryptophan. D genes are given only for firm matches. Clone size appears in some rows only: once, few, many, or a class for an expanded clone.

TRBV18,TRBD1,-,TRBJ2-1,TGTGCCAGCTCACCCCAGGGACAGGGGGGGGATGAGCAGTTCTTC,CASSPQGQGGDEQFF
TRBV7-9,-,-,TRBJ2-5,TGTGCCAGCAGCCCGACAGGAGTCCAAGAGACCCAGTACTTC,CASSPTGVQETQYF
TRBV19,TRBD1,few,TRBJ1-1,TGTGCCAGTAGTGAAGATGGACAGGGTGAAGCTTTCTTT,CASSEDGQGEAFF
TRBV6-6,-,-,TRBJ1-6,TGTGCCAGCAGTACCCAGACAGAGTATAATTCACCCCTCCACTTT,CASSTQTEYNSPLHF
TRBV6-5,-,-,TRBJ2-5,TGTGCCAGCAGCCCTAGGGACTGGGCGGTAGAGACCCAGTACTTC,CASSPRDWAVETQYF
TRBV19,-,-,TRBJ2-2,TGTGCCAGTAGCCTAGAGGGGCTGACCGGGGAGCTGTTTTTT,CASSLEGLTGELFF
TRBV7-9,TRBD1,-,TRBJ2-3,TGTGCCAGCAGCTCGGGACAGGGATTATTAGCGGATACGCAGTATTTT,CASSSGQGLLADTQYF
TRBV2,-,once,TRBJ1-2,TGTGCCAGCAGTGAAGGGCAGGGATATGGCTACACCTTC,CASSEGQGYGYTF
TRBV19,-,-,TRBJ2-1,TGTGCCAGTAGTCTATTAAGCGGGCCCCCTAACAATGAGCAGTTCTTC,CASSLLSGPPNNEQFF
TRBV18,-,-,TRBJ2-2,TGTGCCAGCTCATCCTCCGGGACCCACGCCGGGGAGCTGTTTTTT,CASSSSGTHAGELFF
TRBV10-2,TRBD2,-,TRBJ2-1,TGCGCCAGCACCCCAGCGGGAGGGCCAGTTGAGCAGTTCTTC,CASTPAGGPVEQFF
TRBV7-3,TRBD2,-,TRBJ2-3,TGTGCCAGCAGCTTAAGAGGACTAGCTGGAGATACGCAGTATTTT,CASSLRGLAGDTQYF
TRBV9,TRBD1,-,TRBJ2-7,TGTGCCAGCAGCGTTTCCGGGACAGGGTCTGCCTACGAGCAGTACTTC,CASSVSGTGSAYEQYF
TRBV28,-,few,TRBJ1-1,TGTGCCAGCAGTTTAGATCTGGGGGTGACTGAAGCTTTCTTT,CASSLDLGVTEAFF
TRBV25-1,TRBD2,-,TRBJ2-1,TGTGCCAGCAGTGAATCAGCTAGCGGGAGTTATAATGAGCAGTTCTTC,CASSESASGSYNEQFF
TRBV2,-,-,TRBJ2-3,TGTGCCAGCAGTGAAGGGCTAAACCTAGATACGCAGTATTTT,CASSEGLNLDTQYF
TRBV30,-,-,TRBJ1-4,TGTGCCTGGAGTGTACGGGTATCCTCTAATGAAAAACTGTTTTTT,CAWSVRVSSNEKLFF
TRBV4-1,-,-,TRBJ2-7,TGCGCCAGCAGCCGAGGGGGGGCCTACGAGCAGTACTTC,CASSRGGAYEQYF
TRBV7-7,TRBD1,-,TRBJ1-4,TGTGCTAGCAGCCCGCGACAGGGAGTAAATGAAAAACTGTTTTTT,CASSPRQGVNEKLFF
TRBV19,-,few,TRBJ1-1,TGTGCCAGTAGTCTGACAGAGAACACTGAAGCTTTCTTT,CASSLTENTEAFF
TRBV2,-,-,TRBJ2-4,TGTGCCAGCAGTGGGGCCCGGGACATTCAGTACTTC,CASSGARDIQYF
TRBV7-2,TRBD1,-,TRBJ1-1,TGTGCCAGCAGCCCAGGGGGCTGGGGTCAAACAAACACTGAAGCTTTCTTT,CASSPGGWGQTNTEAFF
TRBV9,TRBD1,-,TRBJ1-2,TGTGCCAGCAGCGTCCGGGACAGGGCTGGCTACACCTTC,CASSVRDRAGYTF
TRBV6-5,-,-,TRBJ1-5,TGTGCCAGCTTAGCATTCGTTAGCAATCAGCCCCAGCATTTT,CASLAFVSNQPQHF
TRBV6-1,-,-,TRBJ2-7,TGTGCCAGCAGTGAAGCGAGTGTGGGTAGCGGATACGAGCAGTACTTC,CASSEASVGSGYEQYF
TRBV18,-,-,TRBJ2-3,TGTGCCAGCTCTCCATGGAGTGCAGATACGCAGTATTTT,CASSPWSADTQYF
TRBV7-9,-,few,TRBJ1-6,TGTGCCAGCAGCTTAGAGGTGGATTCACCCCTCCACTTT,CASSLEVDSPLHF